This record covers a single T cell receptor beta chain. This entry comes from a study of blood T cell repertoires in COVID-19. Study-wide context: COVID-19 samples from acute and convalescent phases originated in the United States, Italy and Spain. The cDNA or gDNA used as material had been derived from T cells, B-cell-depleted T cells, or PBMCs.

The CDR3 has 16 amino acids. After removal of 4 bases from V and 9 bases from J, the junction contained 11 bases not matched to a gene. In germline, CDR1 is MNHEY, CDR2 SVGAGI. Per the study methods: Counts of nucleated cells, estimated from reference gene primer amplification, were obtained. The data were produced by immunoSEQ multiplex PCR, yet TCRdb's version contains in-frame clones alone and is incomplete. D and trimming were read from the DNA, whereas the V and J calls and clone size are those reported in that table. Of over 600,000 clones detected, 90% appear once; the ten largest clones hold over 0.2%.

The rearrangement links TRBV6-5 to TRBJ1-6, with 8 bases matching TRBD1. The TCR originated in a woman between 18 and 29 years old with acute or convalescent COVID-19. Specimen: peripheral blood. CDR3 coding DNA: TGTGCCAGCAGTTCTCCAGGGGGCAGGGGGATTTCACCCCTCCACTTT. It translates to CASSSPGGRGISPLHF.